One sample yielded the 16 T cell receptor beta chains listed below, sequenced in a study of T-cell memory formation after mild COVID-19. Via MiXCR, TCRdb re-called the 5' RACE reads, giving one row per CDR3 protein. The sample carries roughly 250,000 distinct CDR3 sequences, about a sixth recorded once. Sequencing was carried out using PBMCs or a T cell subset sorted from them (not recorded which). These receptors were obtained from a man between 18 and 35 years old who had mild COVID-19 (a few samples of this study predate the infection). Cell type and time point are not known.

J is TRBJ2-7 and V is TRBV7-2; perhaps TRBD1 as D (6 bases). Germline CDR1 SGHTA, CDR2 FQGNSA. The CDR3 covers 13 residues. V was cut by 3 bases and J by 3 bases, with 9 bases left in between. CDR3 coding DNA: TGTGCCAGCAGCTTGTCGGACAGCTACGAGCAGTACTTC. Translation gives CASSLSDSYEQYF.

V usage is TRBV5-5 and J usage is TRBJ2-7, with unresolved D. The CDR3 runs to 14 residues. Per germline, CDR1 SGHKS and CDR2 YYEKEE (reference sequence). Trimming stripped 0 bases from V and 3 bases from J, with 10 bases between. In DNA form, the CDR3 reads TGTGCCAGCAGCTTGGAATGGGGAAGCTACGAGCAGTACGTC. Translation: CASSLEWGSYEQYV.

There are a few counts of this clonotype. The V call is TRBV12-3 or TRBV12-4, the J call TRBJ1-5, with a possible D match to TRBD1 (6 bases). V lost 5 bases, J lost 0 bases, and 17 bases lay in between. The CDR3 has 17 amino acids. The CDR3 DNA follows: TGTGCCAGCAGTGTCGGACAGCTTCGCTATAGCAATCAGCCCCAGCATTTT. This gives the protein CASSVGQLRYSNQPQHF.

Only one count was recorded for this clonotype. The rearrangement joins TRBV20-1 to TRBJ2-3; D is unresolved. From germline, CDR1 is DFQATT and CDR2 SNEGSKA (reference sequence). The germline V and J ends were trimmed by 4 bases and 8 bases, with 13 bases remaining between them. The CDR3 consists of 12 residues. The CDR3 bases are TGCAGTGCTATCTACTTAGTGGGTACGCAGTATTTT. This translates into CSAIYLVGTQYF.

This clonotype was seen only a few times. At one end the junction does not follow the germline gene, possibly because of a read error. The chain links TRBV6-8 to TRBJ1-1; TRBD1 might be the D (6 bases). Germline values: CDR1 MNHGY, CDR2 SAAAGT. This CDR3 is built from 11 residues. The DNA for the CDR3 is TGTGCCAGCAGAGGACAGACTGAAGCTTTTTTT. This sequence encodes CASRGQTEAFF.

The table lists this clonotype with a few counts. This chain links TRBV25-1 with TRBJ1-4, with a possible D match to TRBD1 (5 bases). Germline loops: CDR1 MGHDK, CDR2 SYGVNS. The CDR3 length is 14 residues. The V gene lost 2 bases and the J gene lost 5 bases, with 9 bases spanning the gap. In nucleotides, the CDR3 is TGTGCCAGCAGTGAACAGGGTCTCAATGAAAAACTGTTTTTT. Its protein product is CASSEQGLNEKLFF. The full variable domain, with the rest looked up from reference TRBV25-1 and TRBJ1-4, is EADIYQTPRYLVIGTGKKITLECSQTMGHDKMYWYQQDPGMELHLIHYSYGVNSTEKGDLSSESTVSRIRTEHFPLTLESARPSHTSQYLCASSEQGLNEKLFFGSGTQLSVL.

This clonotype has just one count. The V gene is TRBV10-3, the J gene TRBJ1-5, with D possibly matching TRBD1 (5 bases). CDR3 length equals 16 residues. CDR1 ENHRY and CDR2 SYGVKD come from the germline V gene. Trimming left V 2 bases short and J 9 bases short, with 20 bases between. The DNA for the CDR3 is TGTGCCATCAGTGAGCCAACGGGGCCAGCACCGGGGCCCCAGCATTTT. Its protein is CAISEPTGPAPGPQHF.

The J gene is TRBJ2-7, the V gene TRBV18; 12 nucleotides match TRBD1. Germline assignment: CDR1 KGHSH and CDR2 LQKENI. Germline trimming cut 3 bases from V and 2 bases from J; bases unmatched to any gene: 2. The CDR3 has 15 amino acids. The CDR3 reads CASSPGTGGTYEQYV. DNA of the CDR3: TGTGCCAGCTCACCCGGGACAGGGGGCACCTACGAGCAGTACGTC.

This clonotype was seen a handful of times. This chain connects TRBV20-1 to TRBJ2-1, with 7 bases fitting TRBD2. There are 16 residues in the CDR3. Unmatched junction bases numbered 11, after V lost 6 bases and J lost 0 bases. Germline V gene lookup returns CDR1 DFQATT and CDR2 SNEGSKA (reference sequence). The DNA for the CDR3 is TGCAGTGCCCCTAGGGGCGGGGGTAGCTCCTACAATGAGCAGTTCTTC. Its translation is CSAPRGGGSSYNEQFF.

The chain carries TRBV11-2 and TRBJ2-1; no definite D call. V gave up 0 bases and J gave up 10 bases, with 13 bases separating them. The CDR3 runs 14 residues. CDR1 and CDR2 (germline): SGHAT, FQNNGV. CDR3 sequence (DNA): TGTGCCAGCAGCTTAGATCTCCCCCCGAGGGAGCAGTTCTTC. Its translation: CASSLDLPPREQFF.

The chain links TRBV12-3 or TRBV12-4 to TRBJ1-1, with a tentative D call TRBD1 (5 bases). The CDR3 runs 13 residues. Deletions cut 1 base from V and 11 bases from J, with 14 bases between. CDR3 loop: CASSLVGALRAFF. The CDR3 coding sequence is TGTGCCAGCAGTTTAGTCGGGGCCTTACGGGCTTTCTTT.

This clonotype was observed a handful of times. The CDR3 loop is CASSGTSGGNTGELFF. In DNA, the CDR3 is TGTGCCAGCAGTGGGACTAGCGGGGGGAACACCGGGGAGCTGTTTTTT. The chain employs TRBV11-2 and TRBJ2-2, with 14 bases lining up with TRBD2. Unmatched junction bases numbered 1, after V lost 6 bases and J lost 1 base. Germline assignment: CDR1 SGHAT and CDR2 FQNNGV. The CDR3 spans 16 residues. The full variable domain, in which reference TRBV11-2 and TRBJ2-2 provide the parts outside the CDR3, is EAGVAQSPRYKIIEKRQSVAFWCNPISGHATLYWYQQILGQGPKLLIQFQNNGVVDDSQLPKDRFSAERLKGVDSTLKIQPAKLEDSAVYLCASSGTSGGNTGELFFGEGSRLTVL.

The chain joins TRBV4-3 to TRBJ2-2, with D perhaps TRBD1 or TRBD2 (5 bases each). This CDR3 comprises 15 residues. V was trimmed by 4 bases and J by 6 bases, leaving 15 bases between them. Germline lookup yields CDR1 LGHNA and CDR2 YSLEER. CDR3 region: CASSRDEFSAGELFF. CDR3 coding DNA: TGCGCCAGCAGCCGGGACGAATTTAGCGCCGGGGAGCTGTTTTTT.

The CDR3 nucleotides are TGTGCCAGCAGAAAGGGGGGGAGGCGACAGGGTTTGTACTCCTATAATTCACCCCTCCACTTT. Its translation: CASRKGGRRQGLYSYNSPLHF. This chain links TRBV7-8 with TRBJ1-6, with 7 positions matching TRBD1. V was pared by 6 bases and J by 0 bases, with 20 bases of the junction left unmatched. The CDR3 sequence is 21 residues long. CDR1 SGHVS and CDR2 FQNEAQ come from the germline V gene.

The rearrangement uses TRBV9 and TRBJ2-3, with D uncertain. This CDR3 comprises 14 residues. Germline values: CDR1 SGDLS, CDR2 YYNGEE. V dropped 1 base and J dropped 4 bases, with 10 bases sitting between them. Written as DNA, the CDR3 is TGTGCCAGCAGCGTATACCCTACGTCAGATACGCAGTATTTT. Residues: CASSVYPTSDTQYF.

This clonotype was picked up a small number of times. The chain's CDR3 is CASSLIPTGQGNSPQHF. The CDR3, as DNA: TGTGCCAGCAGTCTTATCCCCACGGGACAGGGAAACAGCCCCCAGCATTTT. The V and J genes are TRBV27 and TRBJ1-5, with 9 bases aligning to TRBD1. The V gene end was trimmed by 5 bases and the J gene end by 10 bases; junction bases not matched to a gene: 18. CDR3 length: 17 amino acids. Germline V gene data show CDR1 as MNHEY and CDR2 as SMNVEV (reference sequence).